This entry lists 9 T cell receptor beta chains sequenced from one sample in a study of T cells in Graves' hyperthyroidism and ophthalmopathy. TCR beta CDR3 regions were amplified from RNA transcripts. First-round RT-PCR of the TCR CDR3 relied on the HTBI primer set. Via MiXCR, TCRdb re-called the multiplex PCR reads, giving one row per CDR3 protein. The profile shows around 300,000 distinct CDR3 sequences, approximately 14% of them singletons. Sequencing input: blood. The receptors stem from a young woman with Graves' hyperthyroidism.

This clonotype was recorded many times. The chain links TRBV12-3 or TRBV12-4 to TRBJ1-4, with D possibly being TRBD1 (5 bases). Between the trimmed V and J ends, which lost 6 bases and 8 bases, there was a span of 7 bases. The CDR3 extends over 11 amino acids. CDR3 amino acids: CASRGEEKLFF. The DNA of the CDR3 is TGTGCCAGCAGGGGGGAGGAAAAACTGTTTTTT.

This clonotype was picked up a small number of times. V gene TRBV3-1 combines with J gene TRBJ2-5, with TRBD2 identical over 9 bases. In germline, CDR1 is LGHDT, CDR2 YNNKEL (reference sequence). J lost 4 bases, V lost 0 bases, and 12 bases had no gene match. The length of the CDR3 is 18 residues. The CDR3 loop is CASSQEHGSGLAAETQYF. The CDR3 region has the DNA TGTGCCAGCAGCCAAGAGCATGGGTCGGGACTAGCTGCAGAGACCCAGTACTTC.

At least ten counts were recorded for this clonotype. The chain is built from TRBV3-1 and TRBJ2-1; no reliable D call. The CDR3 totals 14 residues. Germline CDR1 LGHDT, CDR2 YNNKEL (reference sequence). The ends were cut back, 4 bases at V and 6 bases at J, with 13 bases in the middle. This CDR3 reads CASSLIGEVNEQFF. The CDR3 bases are TGTGCCAGCAGCCTCATAGGAGAGGTCAATGAGCAGTTCTTC.

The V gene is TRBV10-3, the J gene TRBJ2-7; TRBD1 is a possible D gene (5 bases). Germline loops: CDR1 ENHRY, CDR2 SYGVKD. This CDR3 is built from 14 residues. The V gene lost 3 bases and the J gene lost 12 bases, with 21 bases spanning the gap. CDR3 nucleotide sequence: TGTGCCATCAGTGATGATACAGGCCCTATGTCGCGGTACTTC. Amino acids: CAISDDTGPMSRYF.

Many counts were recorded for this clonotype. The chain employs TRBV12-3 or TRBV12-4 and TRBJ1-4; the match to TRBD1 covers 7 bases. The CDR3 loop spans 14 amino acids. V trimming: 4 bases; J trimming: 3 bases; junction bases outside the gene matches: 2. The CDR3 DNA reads TGTGCCAGCAGTTCGACAGGGTCTAATGAAAAACTGTTTTTT. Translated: CASSSTGSNEKLFF.

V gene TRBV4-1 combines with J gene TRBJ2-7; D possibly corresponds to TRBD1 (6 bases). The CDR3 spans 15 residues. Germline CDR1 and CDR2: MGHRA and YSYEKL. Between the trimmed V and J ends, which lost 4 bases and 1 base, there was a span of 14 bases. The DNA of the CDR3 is TGCGCCAGCAGCCTCCAGGGGTCCCCATCCTACGAGCAGTACTTC. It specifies CASSLQGSPSYEQYF.

CDR3 amino acids: CASSTRQNRETQYF. CDR3 bases: TGTGCCAGCAGCACCAGACAGAACCGGGAGACCCAGTACTTC. The rearrangement uses TRBV5-8 and TRBJ2-5, with D possibly being TRBD1 (5 bases). Germline values: CDR1 SGHTS, CDR2 YDEGEE. The length of the CDR3 is 14 residues. The ends were cut back, 4 bases at V and 5 bases at J, with 15 bases in the middle.

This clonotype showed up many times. The CDR3 is CASSPGGDEKLFF. The CDR3 nucleotides are TGTGCCAGCAGCCCTGGCGGGGATGAAAAACTGTTTTTT. The V gene is TRBV7-9, the J gene TRBJ1-4; D call uncertain. With 5 bases removed from V and 6 bases from J, the gap between germline ends came to 10 bases. Germline CDR1 reads SEHNR; CDR2 reads FQNEAQ (reference sequence). The CDR3 contains 13 residues.

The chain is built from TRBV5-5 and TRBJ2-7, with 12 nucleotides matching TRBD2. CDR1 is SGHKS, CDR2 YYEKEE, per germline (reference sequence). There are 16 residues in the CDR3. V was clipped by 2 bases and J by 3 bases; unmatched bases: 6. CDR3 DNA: TGTGCCAGCAGCTTAATACTAGCGGGGGGAGGCTACGAGCAGTACTTC. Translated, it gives CASSLILAGGGYEQYF.